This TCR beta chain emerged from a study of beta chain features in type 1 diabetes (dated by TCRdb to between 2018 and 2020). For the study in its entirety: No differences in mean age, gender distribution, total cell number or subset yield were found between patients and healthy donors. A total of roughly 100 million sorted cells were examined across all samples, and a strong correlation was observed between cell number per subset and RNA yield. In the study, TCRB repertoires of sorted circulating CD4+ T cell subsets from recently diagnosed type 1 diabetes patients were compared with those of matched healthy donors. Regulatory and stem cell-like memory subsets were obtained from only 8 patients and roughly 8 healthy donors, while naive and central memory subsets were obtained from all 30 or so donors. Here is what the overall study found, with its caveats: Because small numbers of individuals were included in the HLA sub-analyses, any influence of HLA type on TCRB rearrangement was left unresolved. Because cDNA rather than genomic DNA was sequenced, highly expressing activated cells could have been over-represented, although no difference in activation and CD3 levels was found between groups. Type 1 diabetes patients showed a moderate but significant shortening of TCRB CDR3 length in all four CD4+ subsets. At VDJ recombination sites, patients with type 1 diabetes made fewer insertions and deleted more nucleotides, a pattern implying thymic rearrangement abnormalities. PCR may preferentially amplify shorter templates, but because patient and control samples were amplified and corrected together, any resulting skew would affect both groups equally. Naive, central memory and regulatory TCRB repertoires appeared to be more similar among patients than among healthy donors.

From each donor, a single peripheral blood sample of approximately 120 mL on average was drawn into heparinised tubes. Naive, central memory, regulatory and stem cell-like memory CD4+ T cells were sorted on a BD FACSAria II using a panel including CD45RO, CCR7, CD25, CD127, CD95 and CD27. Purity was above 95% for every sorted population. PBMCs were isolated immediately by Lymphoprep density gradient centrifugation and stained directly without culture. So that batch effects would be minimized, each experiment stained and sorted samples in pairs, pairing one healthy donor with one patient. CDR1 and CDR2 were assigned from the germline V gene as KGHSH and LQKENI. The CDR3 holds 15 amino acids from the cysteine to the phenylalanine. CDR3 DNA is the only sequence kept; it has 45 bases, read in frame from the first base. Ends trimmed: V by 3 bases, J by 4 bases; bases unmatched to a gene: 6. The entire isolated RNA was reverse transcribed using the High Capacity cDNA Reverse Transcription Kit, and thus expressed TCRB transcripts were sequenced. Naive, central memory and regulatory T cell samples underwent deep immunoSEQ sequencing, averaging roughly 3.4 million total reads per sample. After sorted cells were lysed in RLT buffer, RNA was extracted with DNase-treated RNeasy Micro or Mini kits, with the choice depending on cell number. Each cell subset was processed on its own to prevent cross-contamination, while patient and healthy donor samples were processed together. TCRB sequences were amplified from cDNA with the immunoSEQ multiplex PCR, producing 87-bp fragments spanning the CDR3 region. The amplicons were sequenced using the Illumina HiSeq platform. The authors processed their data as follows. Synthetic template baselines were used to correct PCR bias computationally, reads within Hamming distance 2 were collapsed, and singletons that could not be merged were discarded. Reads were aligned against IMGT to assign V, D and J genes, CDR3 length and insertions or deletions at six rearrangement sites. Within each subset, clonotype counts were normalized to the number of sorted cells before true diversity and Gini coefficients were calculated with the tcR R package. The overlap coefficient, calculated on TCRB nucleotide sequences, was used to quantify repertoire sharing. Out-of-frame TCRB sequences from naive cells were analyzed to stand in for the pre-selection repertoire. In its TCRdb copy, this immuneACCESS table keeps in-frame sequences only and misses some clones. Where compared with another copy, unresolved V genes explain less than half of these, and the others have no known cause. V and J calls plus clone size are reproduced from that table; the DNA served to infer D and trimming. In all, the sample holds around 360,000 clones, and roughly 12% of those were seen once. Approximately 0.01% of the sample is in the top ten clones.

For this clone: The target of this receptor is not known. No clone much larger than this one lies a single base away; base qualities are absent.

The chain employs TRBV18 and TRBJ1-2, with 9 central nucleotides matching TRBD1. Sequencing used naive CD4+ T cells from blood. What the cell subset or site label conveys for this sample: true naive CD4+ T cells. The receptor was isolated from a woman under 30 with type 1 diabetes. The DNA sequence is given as TGTGCCAGCTCACCGACAGGGGGAATGGGCTATGGCTACACCTTC. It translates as CASSPTGGMGYGYTF.